This TCR beta chain is drawn from a study of PD-1 blockade in classical Hodgkin lymphoma. On this clone itself: Its specificity is not known.

Regarding the study as a whole: Healthy donors were reported to have higher baseline TCR diversity than newly diagnosed patients. Only CD4+ TCR diversity, not CD8+, had risen significantly by C4D1.

This CDR3 is built from 15 residues. Germline CDR1 SGHDT, CDR2 YYEEEE. V lost 4 bases to trimming and J lost 4 bases; unmatched junction nucleotides: 7. Assay used: immunoSEQ multiplex PCR; TCRdb lists only in-frame clones, some missing. The sample includes over 50,000 clones, roughly 66% seen only once; the top ten take about 16%. Autologous stem cell transplantation was followed by relapse in every patient, and brentuximab vedotin exposure varied. Each best response was a complete response, a partial response or progressive disease. This sequence was found in a human donor with classical Hodgkin lymphoma. The chain carries TRBV5-6 and TRBJ2-3; 9 bases fit TRBD1. The specimen comprised peripheral blood mononuclear cells (PBMCs), sampled before the second cycle of nivolumab. CDR3 amino acids: CASSPGQGNADTQYF. The CDR3 DNA is TGTGCCAGCAGCCCGGGACAGGGTAATGCAGATACGCAGTATTTT.